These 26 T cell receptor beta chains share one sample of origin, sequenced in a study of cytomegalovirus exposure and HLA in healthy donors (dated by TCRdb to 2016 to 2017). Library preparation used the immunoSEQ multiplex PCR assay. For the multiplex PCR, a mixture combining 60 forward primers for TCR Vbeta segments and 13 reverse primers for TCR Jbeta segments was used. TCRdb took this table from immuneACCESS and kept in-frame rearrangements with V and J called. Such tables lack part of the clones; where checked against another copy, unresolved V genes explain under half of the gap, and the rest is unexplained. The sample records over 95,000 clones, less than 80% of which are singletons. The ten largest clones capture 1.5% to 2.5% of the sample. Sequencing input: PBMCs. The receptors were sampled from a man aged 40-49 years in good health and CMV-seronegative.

CDR3 sequence (DNA): TGTGCCAGCAGCCCGACAGAGAAGCAAGAGACCCAGTACTTC. Amino acids: CASSPTEKQETQYF. This chain links TRBV7-9 with TRBJ2-5; D is perhaps TRBD1 (5 bases). Trimming shortened V by 5 bases and J by 2 bases, and 12 bases separated the two germline ends. The CDR3 is made up of 14 amino acids. Germline V gene lookup returns CDR1 SEHNR and CDR2 FQNEAQ (reference sequence). Variable domain in full (rest from reference TRBV7-9 and TRBJ2-5): DTGVSQNPRHKITKRGQNVTFRCDPISEHNRLYWYRQTLGQGPEFLTYFQNEAQLEKSRLLSDRFSAERPKGSFSTLEIQRTEQGDSAMYLCASSPTEKQETQYFGPGTRLLVL.

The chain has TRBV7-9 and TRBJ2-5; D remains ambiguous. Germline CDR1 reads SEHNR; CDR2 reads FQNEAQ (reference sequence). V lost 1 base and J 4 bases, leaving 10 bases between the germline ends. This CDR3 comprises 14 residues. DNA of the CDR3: TGTGCCAGCAGCTTAGTTACCACTGGAGAGACCCAGTACTTC. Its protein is CASSLVTTGETQYF.

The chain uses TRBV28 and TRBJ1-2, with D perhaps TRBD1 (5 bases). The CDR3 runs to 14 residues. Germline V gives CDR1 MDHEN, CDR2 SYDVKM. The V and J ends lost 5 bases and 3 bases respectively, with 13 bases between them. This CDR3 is CASSGPGSHYGYTF. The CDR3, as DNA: TGTGCCAGCAGTGGCCCAGGGTCTCACTATGGCTACACCTTC.

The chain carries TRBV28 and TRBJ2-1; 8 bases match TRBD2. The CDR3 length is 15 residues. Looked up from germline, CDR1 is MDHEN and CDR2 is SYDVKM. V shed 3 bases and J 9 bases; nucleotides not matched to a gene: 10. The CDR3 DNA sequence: TGTGCCAGCAGTTTTGGGATAGCGGGACACAGTGAGCAGTTCTTC. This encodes CASSFGIAGHSEQFF.

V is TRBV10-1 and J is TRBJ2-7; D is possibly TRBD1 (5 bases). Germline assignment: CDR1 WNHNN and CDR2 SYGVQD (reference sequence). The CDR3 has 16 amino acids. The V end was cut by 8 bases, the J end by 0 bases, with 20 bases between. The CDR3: CASRPPGQQISYEQYF. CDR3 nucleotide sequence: TGCGCCAGCCGCCCGCCAGGACAACAGATCTCCTACGAGCAGTACTTC.

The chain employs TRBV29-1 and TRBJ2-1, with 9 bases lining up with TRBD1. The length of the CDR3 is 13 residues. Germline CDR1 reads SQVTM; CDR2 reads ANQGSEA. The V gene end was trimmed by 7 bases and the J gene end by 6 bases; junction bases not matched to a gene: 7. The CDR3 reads CSAGDRVINEQFF. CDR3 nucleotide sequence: TGCAGCGCGGGGGACAGGGTTATCAATGAGCAGTTCTTC.

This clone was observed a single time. The CDR3 here is CASSSGGVILYEQYF. The CDR3 nucleotides are TGTGCCAGCAGCTCCGGAGGGGTAATCCTCTACGAGCAGTACTTC. The genes are TRBV9 and TRBJ2-7; D possibly corresponds to TRBD2 (6 bases). Germline CDR1 and CDR2: SGDLS and YYNGEE. The germline V and J ends were trimmed by 4 bases and 3 bases, with 17 bases remaining between them. The CDR3 length is 15 residues.

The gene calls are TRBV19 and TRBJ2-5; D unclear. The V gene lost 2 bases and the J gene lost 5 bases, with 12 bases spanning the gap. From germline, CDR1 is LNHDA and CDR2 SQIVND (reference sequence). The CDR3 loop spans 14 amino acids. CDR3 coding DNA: TGTGCCAGTAGTATAAGTTTAGCTTTCGAGACCCAGTACTTC. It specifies CASSISLAFETQYF.

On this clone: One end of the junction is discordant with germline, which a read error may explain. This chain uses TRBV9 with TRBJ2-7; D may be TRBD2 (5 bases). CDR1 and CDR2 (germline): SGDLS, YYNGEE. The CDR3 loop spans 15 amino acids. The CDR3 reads CASSVGPGRNYGQYF. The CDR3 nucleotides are TGTGCCAGCAGCGTAGGACCGGGGAGAAACTACGGGCAGTACTTC.

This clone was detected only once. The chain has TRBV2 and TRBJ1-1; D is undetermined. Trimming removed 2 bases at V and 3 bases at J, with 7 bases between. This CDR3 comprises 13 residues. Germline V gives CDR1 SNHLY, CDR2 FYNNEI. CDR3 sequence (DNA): TGTGCCAGCAGTGAAACGGGTTACACTGAAGCTTTCTTT. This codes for CASSETGYTEAFF. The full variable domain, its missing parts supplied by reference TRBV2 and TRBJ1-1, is EPEVTQTPSHQVTQMGQEVILRCVPISNHLYFYWYRQILGQKVEFLVSFYNNEISEKSEIFDDQFSVERPDGSNFTLKIRSTKLEDSAMYFCASSETGYTEAFFGQGTRLTVV.

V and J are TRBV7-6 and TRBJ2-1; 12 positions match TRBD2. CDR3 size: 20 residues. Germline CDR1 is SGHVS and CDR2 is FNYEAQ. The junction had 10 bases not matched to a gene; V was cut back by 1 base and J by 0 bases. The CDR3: CASSLDPTSGGRSSYNEQFF. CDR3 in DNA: TGTGCCAGCAGCTTAGATCCGACTAGCGGGGGCCGTAGCTCCTACAATGAGCAGTTCTTC. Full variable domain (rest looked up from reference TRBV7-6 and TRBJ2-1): GAGVSQSPRYKVTKRGQDVALRCDPISGHVSLYWYRQALGQGPEFLTYFNYEAQQDKSGLPNDRFSAERPEGSISTLTIQRTEQRDSAMYRCASSLDPTSGGRSSYNEQFFGPGTRLTVL.

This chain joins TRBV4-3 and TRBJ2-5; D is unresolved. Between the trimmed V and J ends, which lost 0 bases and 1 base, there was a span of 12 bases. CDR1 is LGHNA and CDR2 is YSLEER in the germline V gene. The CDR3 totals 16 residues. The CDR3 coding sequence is TGCGCCAGCAGCCAAGATCAGATAACACCCCAAGAGACCCAGTACTTC. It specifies CASSQDQITPQETQYF.

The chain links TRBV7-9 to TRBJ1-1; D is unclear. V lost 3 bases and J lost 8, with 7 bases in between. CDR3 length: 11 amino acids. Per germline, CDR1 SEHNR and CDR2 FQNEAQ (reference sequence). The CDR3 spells CASSFGREAFF. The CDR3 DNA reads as TGTGCCAGCAGCTTTGGGAGAGAAGCTTTCTTT. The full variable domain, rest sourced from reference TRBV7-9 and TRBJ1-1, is DTGVSQNPRHKITKRGQNVTFRCDPISEHNRLYWYRQTLGQGPEFLTYFQNEAQLEKSRLLSDRFSAERPKGSFSTLEIQRTEQGDSAMYLCASSFGREAFFGQGTRLTVV.

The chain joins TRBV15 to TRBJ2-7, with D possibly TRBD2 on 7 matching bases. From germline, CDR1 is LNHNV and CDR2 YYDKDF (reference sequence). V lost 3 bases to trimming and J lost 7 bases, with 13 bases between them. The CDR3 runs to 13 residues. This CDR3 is CATSSRGAREQYF. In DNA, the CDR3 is TGTGCCACCAGCAGCCGGGGGGCGCGGGAGCAGTACTTC.

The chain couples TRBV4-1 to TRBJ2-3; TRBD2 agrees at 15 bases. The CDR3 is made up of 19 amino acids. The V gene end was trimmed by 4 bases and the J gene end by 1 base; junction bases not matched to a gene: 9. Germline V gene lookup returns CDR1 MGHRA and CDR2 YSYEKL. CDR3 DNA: TGCGCCAGCAGCCCGCGGGGACTAGCGGGAGGTGCGGGCACAGATACGCAGTATTTT. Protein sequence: CASSPRGLAGGAGTDTQYF.

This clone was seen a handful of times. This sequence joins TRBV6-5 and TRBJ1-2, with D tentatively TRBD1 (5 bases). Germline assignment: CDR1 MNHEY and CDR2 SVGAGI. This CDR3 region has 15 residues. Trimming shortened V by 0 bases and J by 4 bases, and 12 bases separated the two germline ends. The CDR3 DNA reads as TGTGCCAGCAGTTACTCAGGTTCTAGGGGCTATGGCTACACCTTC. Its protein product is CASSYSGSRGYGYTF.

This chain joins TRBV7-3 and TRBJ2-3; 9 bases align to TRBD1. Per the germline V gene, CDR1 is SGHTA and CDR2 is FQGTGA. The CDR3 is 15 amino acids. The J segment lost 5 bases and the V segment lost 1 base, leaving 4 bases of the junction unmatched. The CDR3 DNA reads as TGTGCCAGCAGCTTAAGGACAGGGGTGGTAGATACGCAGTATTTT. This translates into CASSLRTGVVDTQYF.

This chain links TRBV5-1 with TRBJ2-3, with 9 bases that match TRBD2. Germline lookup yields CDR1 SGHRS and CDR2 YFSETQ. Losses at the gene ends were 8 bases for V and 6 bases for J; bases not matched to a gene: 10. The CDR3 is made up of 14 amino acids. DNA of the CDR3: TGCGCCAGTTATAGCGGGGGACTAGGGGATACGCAGTATTTT. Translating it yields CASYSGGLGDTQYF.

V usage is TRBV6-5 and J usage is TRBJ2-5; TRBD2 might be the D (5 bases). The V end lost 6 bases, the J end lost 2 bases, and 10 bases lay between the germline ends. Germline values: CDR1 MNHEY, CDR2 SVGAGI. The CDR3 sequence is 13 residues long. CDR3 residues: CASRSRLQETQYF. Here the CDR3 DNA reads TGTGCCAGCAGGAGCAGACTACAAGAGACCCAGTACTTC.

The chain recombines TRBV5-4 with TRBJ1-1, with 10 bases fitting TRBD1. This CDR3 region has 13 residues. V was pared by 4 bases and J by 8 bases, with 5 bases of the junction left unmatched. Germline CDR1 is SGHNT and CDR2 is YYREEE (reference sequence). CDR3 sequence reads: CASSPPGQGEAFF. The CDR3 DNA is TGTGCCAGCAGCCCTCCGGGACAGGGGGAAGCTTTCTTT.

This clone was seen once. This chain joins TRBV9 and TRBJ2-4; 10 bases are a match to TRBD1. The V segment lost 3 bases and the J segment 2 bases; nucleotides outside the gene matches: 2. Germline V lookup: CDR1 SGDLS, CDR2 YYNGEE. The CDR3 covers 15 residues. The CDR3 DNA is TGTGCCAGCAGCGGACAGGGGGCGTCCAAAAACATTCAGTACTTC. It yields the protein CASSGQGASKNIQYF.

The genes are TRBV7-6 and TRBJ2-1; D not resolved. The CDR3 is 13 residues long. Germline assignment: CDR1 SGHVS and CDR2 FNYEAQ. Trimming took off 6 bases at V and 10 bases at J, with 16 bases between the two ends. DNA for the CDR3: TGTGCCAGCAGATCCCACGAGGCCACCGAGCAGTTCTTC. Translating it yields CASRSHEATEQFF.

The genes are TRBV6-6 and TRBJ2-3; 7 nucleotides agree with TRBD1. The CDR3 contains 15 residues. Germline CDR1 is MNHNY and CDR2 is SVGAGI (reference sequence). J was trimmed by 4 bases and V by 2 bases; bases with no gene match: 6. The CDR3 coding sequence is TGTGCCAGCAGTTACGCTAGAGGGGGCGCAGATACGCAGTATTTT. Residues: CASSYARGGADTQYF.

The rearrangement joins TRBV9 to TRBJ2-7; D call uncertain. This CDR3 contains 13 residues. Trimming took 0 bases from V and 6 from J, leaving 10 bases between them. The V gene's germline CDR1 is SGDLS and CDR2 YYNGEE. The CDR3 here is CASSVDPLSEQYF. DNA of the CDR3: TGTGCCAGCAGCGTAGATCCCCTGTCCGAGCAGTACTTC.

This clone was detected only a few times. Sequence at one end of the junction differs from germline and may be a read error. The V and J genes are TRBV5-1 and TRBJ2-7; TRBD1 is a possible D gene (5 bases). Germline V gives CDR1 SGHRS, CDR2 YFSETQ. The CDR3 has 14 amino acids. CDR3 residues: CASSQTTDSNEQYF. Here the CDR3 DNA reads TGCGCCAGCAGCCAGACGACAGACTCCAACGAGCAGTACTTC.

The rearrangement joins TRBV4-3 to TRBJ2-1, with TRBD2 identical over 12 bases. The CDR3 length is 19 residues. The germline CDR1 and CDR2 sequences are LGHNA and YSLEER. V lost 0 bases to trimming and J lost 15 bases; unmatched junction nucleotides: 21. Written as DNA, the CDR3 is TGCGCCAGCAGCCAAGATTTAGGCGATCTAGCGGGAGGGTGGGCGTTGGTGTTCTTC. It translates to CASSQDLGDLAGGWALVFF.